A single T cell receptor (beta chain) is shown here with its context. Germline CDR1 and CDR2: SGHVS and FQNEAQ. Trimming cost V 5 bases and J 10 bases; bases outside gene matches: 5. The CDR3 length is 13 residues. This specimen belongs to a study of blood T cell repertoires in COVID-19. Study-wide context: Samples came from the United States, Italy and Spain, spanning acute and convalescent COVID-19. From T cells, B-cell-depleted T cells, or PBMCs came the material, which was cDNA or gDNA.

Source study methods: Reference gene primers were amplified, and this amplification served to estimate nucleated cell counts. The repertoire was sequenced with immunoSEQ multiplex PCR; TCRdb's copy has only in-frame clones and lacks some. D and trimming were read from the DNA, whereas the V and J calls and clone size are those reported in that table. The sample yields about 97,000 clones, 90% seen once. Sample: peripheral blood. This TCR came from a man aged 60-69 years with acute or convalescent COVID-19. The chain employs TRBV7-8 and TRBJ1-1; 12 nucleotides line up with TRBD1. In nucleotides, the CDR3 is TGTGCCAGCAGCACGGGACAGGGGGCGGGAGCTTTCTTT. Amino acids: CASSTGQGAGAFF.